These 23 T cell receptor beta chains were sequenced from one sample in a study of T cell repertoires in cytomegalovirus infection. TCRdb re-called the reads with MiXCR, one entry per CDR3 protein. The repertoire holds over 300,000 distinct CDR3 sequences, with roughly 15% as singletons. The sample taken for sequencing was PBMCs. The receptors were gathered from a human donor in good health (CMV status not recorded). Some clones in this sample may be carry-over from other donors' samples.

This clonotype turned up a few times. The chain carries TRBV28 and TRBJ1-4; weak D call: TRBD1 (5 bases). The CDR3 totals 14 residues. The germline V and J ends were trimmed by 7 bases and 6 bases, with 15 bases remaining between them. CDR1 MDHEN and CDR2 SYDVKM come from the germline V gene. The CDR3 coding sequence is TGTGCCAGCACCAAAGGCGGGGGTGATGAAAAACTGTTTTTT. Its protein product is CASTKGGGDEKLFF.

Many counts were recorded for this clonotype. This sequence joins TRBV6-1 and TRBJ2-7; D tentatively reads TRBD1 or TRBD2 (5 bases each). Trimming left V 6 bases short and J 3 bases short, with 15 bases between. The germline V gene has CDR1 MNHNS and CDR2 SASEGT. This CDR3 has 14 amino acids. CDR3 DNA sequence: TGTGCCAGCAGACCCGGGGCTACCGTCTACGAGCAGTACTTC. Its protein product is CASRPGATVYEQYF.

The genes are TRBV27 and TRBJ2-1; tentatively, D is TRBD1 or TRBD2 (6 bases each). Trimming shortened V by 6 bases and J by 3 bases, and 12 bases separated the two germline ends. This CDR3 has 14 residues. Germline V gene data show CDR1 as MNHEY and CDR2 as SMNVEV (reference sequence). CDR3 nucleotide sequence: TGTGCCAGCAGCCTTAGGGGGGTCTACAATGAGCAGTTCTTC. It encodes CASSLRGVYNEQFF.

This clonotype was counted only a few times. The chain uses TRBV12-3 or TRBV12-4 and TRBJ1-4; a possible D gene is TRBD1 (6 bases). The V end lost 3 bases, the J end lost 5 bases, and 13 bases lay between the germline ends. This CDR3 is 15 amino acids long. CDR3 coding DNA: TGTGCCAGCAGTTTGGACAGATCCTTGAATGAAAAACTGTTTTTT. Protein sequence: CASSLDRSLNEKLFF.

This clonotype occurred many times. The V call is TRBV7-2, the J call TRBJ2-3; 8 nucleotides align to TRBD2. Germline V gene data show CDR1 as SGHTA and CDR2 as FQGNSA. The length of the CDR3 is 17 residues. Losses at the gene ends were 5 bases for V and 2 bases for J; bases not matched to a gene: 12. The CDR3 sequence is CASSPRWGTSATDTQYF. The CDR3 DNA follows: TGTGCCAGCAGCCCGCGGTGGGGGACTAGTGCCACAGATACGCAGTATTTT.

In this sample, this clonotype turned up a few times. The chain links TRBV7-9 to TRBJ1-1, with TRBD1 matching over 7 bases. The CDR3 sequence is 16 residues long. Germline V lookup: CDR1 SEHNR, CDR2 FQNEAQ (reference sequence). Unmatched junction bases numbered 9, after V lost 4 bases and J lost 1 base. The CDR3 nucleotides are TGTGCCAGCAGCTCCCGACCGGGACAGAGGAACACTGAAGCTTTCTTT. Its translation: CASSSRPGQRNTEAFF. The variable domain in full, completed from reference TRBV7-9 and TRBJ1-1, reads DTGVSQNPRHKITKRGQNVTFRCDPISEHNRLYWYRQTLGQGPEFLTYFQNEAQLEKSRLLSDRFSAERPKGSFSTLEIQRTEQGDSAMYLCASSSRPGQRNTEAFFGQGTRLTVV.

There are a few counts of this clonotype. This chain uses TRBV27 with TRBJ1-4; D remains ambiguous. CDR1 and CDR2 from the germline V gene are MNHEY and SMNVEV (reference sequence). The CDR3 is 15 amino acids. V was cut by 4 bases and J by 5 bases, with 14 bases left in between. CDR3 bases: TGTGCCAGCAGTTACACCGGGCCAGCAAATGAAAAACTGTTTTTT. Translation gives CASSYTGPANEKLFF.

This clonotype showed up many times. The rearrangement uses TRBV4-1 and TRBJ2-5; TRBD2 agrees at 10 bases. The CDR3 contains 17 residues. The V gene's germline CDR1 is MGHRA and CDR2 YSYEKL. The ends lost 1 base at V and 1 base at J; junction bases unmatched: 6. The CDR3 nucleotides are TGCGCCAGCAGCCAAGGGAGACTAGCGGGTGGCCAAGAGACCCAGTACTTC. It encodes CASSQGRLAGGQETQYF.

J is TRBJ1-3 and V is TRBV2, with D uncertain. This CDR3 contains 14 residues. V lost 1 base and J lost 2, with 6 bases in between. In germline, CDR1 is SNHLY, CDR2 FYNNEI. CDR3 nucleotide sequence: TGTGCCAGCAGTGAAGTGGCCCCTGGAAACACCATATATTTT. This encodes CASSEVAPGNTIYF.

This clonotype was counted once. The V and J genes are TRBV5-4 and TRBJ2-4; 8 nucleotides match TRBD2. Germline V gene data show CDR1 as SGHNT and CDR2 as YYREEE (reference sequence). Trimming took 4 bases from V and 7 from J; bases not matched to a gene: 7. The CDR3 runs to 14 residues. The CDR3 reads CASSPGGGGNIQYF. The DNA for the CDR3 is TGTGCCAGCAGCCCGGGGGGGGGTGGGAACATTCAGTACTTC.

J is TRBJ1-2 and V is TRBV18, with D perhaps matching TRBD1 (6 bases). Germline values: CDR1 KGHSH, CDR2 LQKENI. Between the trimmed V and J ends, which lost 4 bases and 2 bases, there was a span of 11 bases. This CDR3 is built from 14 residues. CDR3 bases: TGTGCCAGCTCACTCGGACAGCGAAACTATGGCTACACCTTC. Amino acids: CASSLGQRNYGYTF. Complete variable domain (other parts from reference TRBV18 and TRBJ1-2): NAGVMQNPRHLVRRRGQEARLRCSPMKGHSHVYWYRQLPEEGLKFMVYLQKENIIDESGMPKERFSAEFPKEGPSILRIQQVVRGDSAAYFCASSLGQRNYGYTFGSGTRLTVV.

This clonotype was counted many times. The chain combines TRBV5-5 with TRBJ1-2; 8 bases map to TRBD1. The germline V gene has CDR1 SGHKS and CDR2 YYEKEE (reference sequence). The CDR3 has 15 residues. Trimming took 2 bases from V and 6 from J; bases not matched to a gene: 9. CDR3 sequence: CASSFALDRGDGYTF. For the CDR3, the DNA is TGTGCCAGCAGCTTCGCCCTTGACAGGGGCGATGGCTACACCTTC.

This clonotype was seen ten or more times. The J gene is TRBJ2-7, the V gene TRBV4-3, with 10 bases fitting TRBD2. CDR1 and CDR2 (germline): LGHNA, YSLEER. V lost 2 bases and J lost 0; bases outside the gene matches: 13. The CDR3 has 19 residues. CDR3 nucleotides: TGCGCCAGCAGCCAACGGACTAGCGGAATAATTAGGAGCTCCTACGAGCAGTACTTC. Protein: CASSQRTSGIIRSSYEQYF.

This clonotype was observed at least ten times. This chain joins TRBV7-2 and TRBJ2-7; a weak D match, TRBD1 (5 bases). From germline, CDR1 is SGHTA and CDR2 FQGNSA. This CDR3 region has 15 residues. The V gene lost 1 base and the J gene lost 3 bases, with 13 bases spanning the gap. CDR3 residues: CASSLVQGTGYEQYF. DNA for the CDR3: TGTGCCAGCAGCTTAGTTCAGGGCACGGGCTACGAGCAGTACTTC.

V is TRBV7-2 and J is TRBJ1-4; 7 bases line up with TRBD1. V gave up 5 bases and J gave up 15 bases; unmatched junction bases: 9. The CDR3 runs 12 residues. Germline V gene lookup returns CDR1 SGHTA and CDR2 FQGNSA. The CDR3 DNA follows: TGTGCCAGCAGCCTAACACAGGGGCGTTTGTTTTTT. Its protein product is CASSLTQGRLFF.

This clonotype has more than one count but fewer than ten. The chain combines TRBV19 with TRBJ1-6, with no clear D. Per germline, CDR1 LNHDA and CDR2 SQIVND (reference sequence). CDR3 length: 14 amino acids. Trimming took 5 bases from V and 6 from J, leaving 11 bases between them. CDR3 nucleotides: TGTGCCAGTAGTCTGAGCAGATTTAATTCACCCCTCCACTTT. Encoded protein: CASSLSRFNSPLHF. The whole variable domain, filled in from reference TRBV19 and TRBJ1-6, reads DGGITQSPKYLFRKEGQNVTLSCEQNLNHDAMYWYRQDPGQGLRLIYYSQIVNDFQKGDIAEGYSVSREKKESFPLTVTSAQKNPTAFYLCASSLSRFNSPLHFGNGTRLTVT.

This clonotype was picked up many times. This chain uses TRBV7-8 with TRBJ2-1; D is perhaps TRBD1 (6 bases). This CDR3 spans 16 amino acids. The germline V gene has CDR1 SGHVS and CDR2 FQNEAQ. Trimming stripped 5 bases from V and 7 bases from J, with 21 bases between. CDR3 sequence reads: CASSPLGTFGTNEQFF. The CDR3 bases are TGTGCCAGCAGCCCTCTGGGGACCTTTGGGACAAATGAGCAGTTCTTC.

This clonotype has only a few counts. The V gene is TRBV4-3, the J gene TRBJ2-3; D tentatively fits TRBD1 or TRBD2 (5 bases each). Looked up from germline, CDR1 is LGHNA and CDR2 is YSLEER. V was clipped by 0 bases and J by 4 bases, with 17 bases between them. CDR3 length: 17 residues. The CDR3 here is CASSQDYGGPASDTQYF. The CDR3, as DNA: TGCGCCAGCAGCCAAGATTATGGGGGTCCCGCCTCAGATACGCAGTATTTT.

This chain joins TRBV20-1 and TRBJ1-1, with 8 bases identical to TRBD1. In germline, CDR1 is DFQATT, CDR2 SNEGSKA (reference sequence). With V trimmed by 2 bases and J by 3 bases, 5 bases remained unmatched. The CDR3 sequence is 14 residues long. The CDR3 nucleotides read TGCAGTGCTAGACGGACAGGGATATACACTGAAGCTTTCTTT. This sequence encodes CSARRTGIYTEAFF.

In this sample, this clonotype turned up a few times. This chain joins TRBV28 and TRBJ1-5, with TRBD1 identical over 9 bases. The CDR3 covers 16 residues. CDR1 is MDHEN, CDR2 SYDVKM, per germline. V gave up 6 bases and J gave up 3 bases; unmatched junction bases: 9. CDR3 DNA: TGTGCCAGCAGGAACTCTGGGACAGGGCACAATCAGCCCCAGCATTTT. Protein: CASRNSGTGHNQPQHF.

This clonotype was seen repeatedly, ten times or more. The chain joins TRBV7-2 to TRBJ1-1; maybe TRBD1 (6 bases). V dropped 5 bases and J dropped 0 bases, with 10 bases sitting between them. Germline loops: CDR1 SGHTA, CDR2 FQGNSA. The CDR3 is 14 residues long. Here the CDR3 reads CASSPGQMNTEAFF. CDR3 DNA: TGTGCCAGCAGCCCTGGACAGATGAACACTGAAGCTTTCTTT. Filled out from reference TRBV7-2 and TRBJ1-1, the complete variable domain reads GAGVSQSPSNKVTEKGKDVELRCDPISGHTALYWYRQSLGQGLEFLIYFQGNSAPDKSGLPSDRFSAERTGGSVSTLTIQRTQQEDSAVYLCASSPGQMNTEAFFGQGTRLTVV.

The table lists this clonotype with many counts. The V gene is TRBV9, the J gene TRBJ2-1, with 7 bases aligning to TRBD1. Germline CDR1 SGDLS, CDR2 YYNGEE. This CDR3 is 15 amino acids long. V shed 1 base and J 4 bases; nucleotides not matched to a gene: 5. The CDR3 protein is CASSVLSTGYNEQFF. CDR3 coding DNA: TGTGCCAGCAGCGTATTATCGACAGGGTACAATGAGCAGTTCTTC.

This clonotype has a single count. The chain couples TRBV2 to TRBJ2-1; possible D gene TRBD1, 5 bases. The V gene's germline CDR1 is SNHLY and CDR2 FYNNEI. The CDR3 consists of 16 residues. V gave up 1 base and J gave up 9 bases, with 19 bases separating them. The DNA for the CDR3 is TGTGCCAGCAGTGAAGGCCTGTTTAAGGGGCTAGGTGAGCAGTTCTTC. Translating it yields CASSEGLFKGLGEQFF.